The sequence of this TCR beta chain was determined in a study of blood T cell repertoires in COVID-19. This CDR3 comprises 16 residues. V lost 5 bases and J lost 5, with 21 bases in between. CDR1 is SGHVS and CDR2 is FQNEAQ in the germline V gene. TCRdb's copy holds only in-frame clones and misses some; the assay was immunoSEQ multiplex PCR. The sample holds around 190,000 clones, less than 90% seen once. Those who participated ranged in age from roughly 18 to 90 years and resided in around 22 US areas. This chain links TRBV7-8 with TRBJ1-2; a possible D gene is TRBD1 (6 bases). The specimen was PBMCs or T cells enriched from blood (not recorded which). This clonotype was obtained from a woman aged 30 to 39 who had been exposed to COVID-19. CDR3 amino acids: CASSDFGQMIWYGYTF. The CDR3 coding sequence is TGTGCCAGCAGCGATTTCGGACAGATGATCTGGTATGGCTACACCTTC.